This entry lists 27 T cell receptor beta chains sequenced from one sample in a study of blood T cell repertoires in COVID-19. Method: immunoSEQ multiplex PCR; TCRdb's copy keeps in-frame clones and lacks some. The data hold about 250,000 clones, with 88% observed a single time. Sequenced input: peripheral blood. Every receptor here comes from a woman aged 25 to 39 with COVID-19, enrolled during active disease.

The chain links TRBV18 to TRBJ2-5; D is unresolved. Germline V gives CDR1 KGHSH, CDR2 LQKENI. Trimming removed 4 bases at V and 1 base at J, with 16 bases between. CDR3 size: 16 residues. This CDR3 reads CASSREPTATQETQYF. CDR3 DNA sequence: TGTGCCAGCTCACGCGAACCTACAGCAACCCAAGAGACCCAGTACTTC.

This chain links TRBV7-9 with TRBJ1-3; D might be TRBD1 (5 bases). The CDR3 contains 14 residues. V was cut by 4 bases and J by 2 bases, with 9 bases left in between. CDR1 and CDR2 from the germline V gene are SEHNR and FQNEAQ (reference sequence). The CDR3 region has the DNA TGTGCCAGCAGCTCGGACACCACTGGAAACACCATATATTTT. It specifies CASSSDTTGNTIYF.

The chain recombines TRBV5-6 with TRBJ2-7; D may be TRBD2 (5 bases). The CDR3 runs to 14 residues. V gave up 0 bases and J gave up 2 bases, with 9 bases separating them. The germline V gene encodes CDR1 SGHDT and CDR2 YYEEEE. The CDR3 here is CASSLEPGTYEQYF. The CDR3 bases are TGTGCCAGCAGCTTGGAGCCGGGGACCTACGAGCAGTACTTC.

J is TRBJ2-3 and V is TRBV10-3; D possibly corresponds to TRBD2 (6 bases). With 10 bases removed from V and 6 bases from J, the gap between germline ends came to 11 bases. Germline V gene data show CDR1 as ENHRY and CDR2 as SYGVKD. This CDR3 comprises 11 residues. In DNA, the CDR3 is TGTGCCAGCGGGACGGGGGATACGCAGTATTTT. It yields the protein CASGTGDTQYF.

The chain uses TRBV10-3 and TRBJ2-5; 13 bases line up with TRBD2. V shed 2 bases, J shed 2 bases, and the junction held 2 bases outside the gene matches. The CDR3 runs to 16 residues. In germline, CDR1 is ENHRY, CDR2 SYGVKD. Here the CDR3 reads CAISEGTSGEQETQYF. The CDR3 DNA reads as TGTGCCATCAGTGAGGGGACTAGCGGGGAACAAGAGACCCAGTACTTC.

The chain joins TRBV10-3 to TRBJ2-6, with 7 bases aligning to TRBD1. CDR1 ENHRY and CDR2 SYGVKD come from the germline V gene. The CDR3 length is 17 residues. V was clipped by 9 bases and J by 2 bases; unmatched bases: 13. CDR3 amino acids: CAIRGQGERAGANVLTF. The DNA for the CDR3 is TGTGCCATACGAGGGCAGGGGGAAAGAGCTGGGGCCAACGTCCTGACTTTC.

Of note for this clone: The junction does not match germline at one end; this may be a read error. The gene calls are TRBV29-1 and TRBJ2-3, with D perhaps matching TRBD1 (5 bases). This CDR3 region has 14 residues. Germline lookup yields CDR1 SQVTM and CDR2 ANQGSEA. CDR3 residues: CSVEVTASTDTQYF. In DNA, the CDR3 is TGCAGCGTCGAAGTGACAGCTAGCACAGATACGCAGTATTTT.

As DNA, the CDR3 is TGTGCCAGCAGCACAGCGGAAACGCGAAAGGCGACAGGGGGTACTAATGAAAAACTGTTTTTT. It yields the protein CASSTAETRKATGGTNEKLFF. The chain has TRBV21-1 and TRBJ1-4; the D call TRBD1 from the table was never checked on the DNA. TRBV21-1 is given as a pseudogene. The CDR3 covers 21 residues.

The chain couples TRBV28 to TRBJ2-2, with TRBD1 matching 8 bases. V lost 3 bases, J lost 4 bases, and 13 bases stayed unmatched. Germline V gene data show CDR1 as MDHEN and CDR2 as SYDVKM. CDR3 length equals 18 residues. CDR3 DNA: TGTGCCAGCAGTTTTCGTCAGGGGGCGCGTTCGAGCACCGGGGAGCTGTTTTTT. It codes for CASSFRQGARSSTGELFF.

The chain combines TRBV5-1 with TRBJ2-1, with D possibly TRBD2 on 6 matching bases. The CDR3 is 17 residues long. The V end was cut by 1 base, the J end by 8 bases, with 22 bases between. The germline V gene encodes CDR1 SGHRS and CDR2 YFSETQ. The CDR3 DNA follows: TGCGCCAGCAGCTTGAATAGAAGGACTACCCGATCCTATGAGCAGTTCTTC. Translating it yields CASSLNRRTTRSYEQFF.

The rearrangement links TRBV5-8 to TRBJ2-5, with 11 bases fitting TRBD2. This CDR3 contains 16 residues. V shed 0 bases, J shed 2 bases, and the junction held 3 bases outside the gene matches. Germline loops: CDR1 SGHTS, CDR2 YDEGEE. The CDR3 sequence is CASSLGRLAGQETQYF. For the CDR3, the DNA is TGTGCCAGCAGCTTGGGAAGACTAGCGGGGCAAGAGACCCAGTACTTC.

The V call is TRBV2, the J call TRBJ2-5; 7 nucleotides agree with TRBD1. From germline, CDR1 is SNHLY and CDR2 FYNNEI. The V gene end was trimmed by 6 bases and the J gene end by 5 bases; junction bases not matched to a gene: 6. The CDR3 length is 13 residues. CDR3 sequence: CASRGQLLETQYF. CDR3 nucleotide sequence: TGTGCCAGCAGGGGACAGCTTTTGGAGACCCAGTACTTC.

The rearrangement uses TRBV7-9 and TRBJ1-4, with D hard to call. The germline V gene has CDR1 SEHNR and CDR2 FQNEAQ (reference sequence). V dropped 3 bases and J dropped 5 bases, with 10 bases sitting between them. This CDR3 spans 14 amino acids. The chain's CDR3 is CASSFKDWNEKLFF. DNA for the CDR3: TGTGCCAGCAGCTTCAAGGACTGGAATGAAAAACTGTTTTTT.

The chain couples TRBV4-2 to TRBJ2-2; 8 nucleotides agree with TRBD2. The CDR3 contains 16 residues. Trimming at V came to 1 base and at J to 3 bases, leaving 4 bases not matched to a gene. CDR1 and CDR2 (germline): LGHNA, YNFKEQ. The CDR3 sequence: CASSQAAGGYTGELFF. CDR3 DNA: TGTGCCAGCAGCCAAGCGGCGGGGGGTTACACCGGGGAGCTGTTTTTT.

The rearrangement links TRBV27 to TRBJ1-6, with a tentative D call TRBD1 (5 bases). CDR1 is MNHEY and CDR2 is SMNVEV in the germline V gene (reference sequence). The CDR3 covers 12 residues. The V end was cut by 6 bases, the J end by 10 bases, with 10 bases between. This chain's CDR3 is CASSSAGSPLHF. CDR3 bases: TGTGCCAGCAGCTCGGCAGGGTCACCCCTCCACTTT.

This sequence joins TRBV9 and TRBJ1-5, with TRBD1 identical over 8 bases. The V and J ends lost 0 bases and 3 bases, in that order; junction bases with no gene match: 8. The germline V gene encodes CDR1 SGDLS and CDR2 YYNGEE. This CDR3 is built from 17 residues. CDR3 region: CASSVEGPGQVNQPQHF. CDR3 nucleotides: TGTGCCAGCAGCGTAGAGGGTCCGGGACAGGTCAATCAGCCCCAGCATTTT.

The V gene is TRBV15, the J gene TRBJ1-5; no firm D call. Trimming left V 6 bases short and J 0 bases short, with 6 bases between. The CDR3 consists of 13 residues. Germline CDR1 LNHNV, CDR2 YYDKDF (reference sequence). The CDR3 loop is CATRGDSNQPQHF. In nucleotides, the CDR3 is TGTGCCACCAGGGGAGATAGCAATCAGCCCCAGCATTTT.

The CDR3: CASSIVGGGAYNEQFF. The CDR3 DNA follows: TGTGCCAGTAGTATAGTTGGAGGGGGGGCCTACAATGAGCAGTTCTTC. The V gene is TRBV19, the J gene TRBJ2-1; D might be TRBD2 (7 bases). Germline assignment: CDR1 LNHDA and CDR2 SQIVND (reference sequence). The CDR3 sequence is 16 residues long. Trimming took 1 base from V and 2 from J, leaving 12 bases between them.

The CDR3 sequence is CASSLRPGSYEQYV. The CDR3 nucleotides are TGCGCCAGCAGCCTCAGACCGGGTTCCTACGAGCAGTACGTC. The rearrangement uses TRBV5-1 and TRBJ2-7; D is ambiguous. This CDR3 region has 14 residues. Trimming cost V 4 bases and J 1 base, with 12 bases left between them. Germline V gives CDR1 SGHRS, CDR2 YFSETQ.

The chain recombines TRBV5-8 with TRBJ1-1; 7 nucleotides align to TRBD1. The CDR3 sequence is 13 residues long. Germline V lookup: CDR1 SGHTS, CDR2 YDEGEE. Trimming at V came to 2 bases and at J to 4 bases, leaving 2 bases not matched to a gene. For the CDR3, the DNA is TGTGCCAGCAGCTTAAGACAGGGCACTGAAGCTTTCTTT. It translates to CASSLRQGTEAFF.

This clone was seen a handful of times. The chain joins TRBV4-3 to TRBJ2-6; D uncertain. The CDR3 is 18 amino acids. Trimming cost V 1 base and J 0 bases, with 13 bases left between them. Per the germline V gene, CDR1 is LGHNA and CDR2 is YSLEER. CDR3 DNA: TGCGCCAGCAGCCAAGCACGCGACACTGGCTCTGGGGCCAACGTCCTGACTTTC. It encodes CASSQARDTGSGANVLTF.

The CDR3 reads CASSHARTSGDEQFF. DNA of the CDR3: TGCGCCAGCAGCCATGCCCGGACTAGCGGGGATGAGCAGTTCTTC. This chain uses TRBV4-1 with TRBJ2-1; TRBD2 matches at 12 bases. The CDR3 runs 15 residues. Germline CDR1 reads MGHRA; CDR2 reads YSYEKL. V lost 3 bases and J lost 8; bases outside the gene matches: 5.

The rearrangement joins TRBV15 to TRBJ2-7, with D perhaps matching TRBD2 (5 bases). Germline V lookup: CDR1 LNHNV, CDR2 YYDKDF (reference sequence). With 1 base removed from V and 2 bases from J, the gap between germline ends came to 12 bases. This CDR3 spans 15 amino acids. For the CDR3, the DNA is TGTGCCACCAGCAGAGCCGGGGATCCCCCCTACGAGCAGTACTTC. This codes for CATSRAGDPPYEQYF.

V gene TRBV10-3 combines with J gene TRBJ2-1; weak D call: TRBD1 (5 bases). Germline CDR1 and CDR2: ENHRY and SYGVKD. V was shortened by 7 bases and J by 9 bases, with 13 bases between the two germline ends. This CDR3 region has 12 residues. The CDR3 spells CAITTQVGEQFF. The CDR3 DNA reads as TGTGCCATCACTACACAGGTTGGTGAGCAGTTCTTC.

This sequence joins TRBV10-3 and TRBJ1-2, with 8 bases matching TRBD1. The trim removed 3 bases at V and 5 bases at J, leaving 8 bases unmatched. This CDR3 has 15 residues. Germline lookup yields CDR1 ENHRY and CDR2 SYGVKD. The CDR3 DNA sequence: TGTGCCATCAGTGAATTGGCAGGGGGCATTTATGGCTACACCTTC. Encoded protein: CAISELAGGIYGYTF.

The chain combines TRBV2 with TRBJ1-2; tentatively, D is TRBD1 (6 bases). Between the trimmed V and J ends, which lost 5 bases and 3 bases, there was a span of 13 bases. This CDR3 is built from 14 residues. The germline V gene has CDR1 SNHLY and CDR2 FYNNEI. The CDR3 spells CASSSPPGDYGYTF. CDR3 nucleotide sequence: TGTGCCAGCAGTTCCCCCCCAGGGGACTATGGCTACACCTTC. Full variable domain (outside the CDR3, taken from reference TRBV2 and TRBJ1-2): EPEVTQTPSHQVTQMGQEVILRCVPISNHLYFYWYRQILGQKVEFLVSFYNNEISEKSEIFDDQFSVERPDGSNFTLKIRSTKLEDSAMYFCASSSPPGDYGYTFGSGTRLTVV.

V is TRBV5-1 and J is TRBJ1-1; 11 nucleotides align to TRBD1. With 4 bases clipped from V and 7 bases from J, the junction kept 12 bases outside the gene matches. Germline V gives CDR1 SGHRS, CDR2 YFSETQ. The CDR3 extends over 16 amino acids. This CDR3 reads CASSTDRGLLTGEAFF. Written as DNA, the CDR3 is TGCGCCAGCAGCACGGACAGGGGGCTGCTTACGGGTGAAGCTTTCTTT.